A single sample gave rise to the 12 T cell receptor beta chains below, sequenced in a study of CXCR3-negative and CXCR3-positive naive CD8 T cells. cDNA libraries for TRB were generated by 5' RACE incorporating UMI labels. Reanalyzing the 5' RACE reads, TCRdb keeps one entry per CDR3 protein, without DNA. Recorded for this sample: under 30,000 distinct CDR3 sequences. What was sequenced was memory CD8+ T cells from blood. The receptors shown here come from a human donor in good health. Some clones in this sample may be carry-over from other donors' samples.

The chain combines TRBV12-3 or TRBV12-4 with TRBJ2-7. CDR3 length: 13 residues. The CDR3 protein is CASSLSSHYEQYF.

V and J are TRBV20-1 and TRBJ2-7; TCRdb's D call, TRBD1, is unchecked because there is no DNA. The CDR3 has 14 amino acids. Germline V gene data show CDR1 as DFQATT and CDR2 as SNEGSKA (reference sequence). CDR3 region: CSALDRDRSYKQYF.

The rearrangement joins TRBV7-2 to TRBJ1-1; the TRBD1 assignment by TCRdb is unverifiable without DNA. The length of the CDR3 is 15 residues. Per germline, CDR1 SGHTA and CDR2 FQGNSA. This chain's CDR3 is CASSLDFGQVTEAFF.

This chain uses TRBV7-6 with TRBJ2-7. The CDR3 consists of 14 residues. Germline lookup yields CDR1 SGHVS and CDR2 FNYEAQ. The CDR3 here is CASSLSPAAYEQYF.

The chain links TRBV29-1 to TRBJ2-1; TCRdb outputs TRBD1, but without DNA this stays unchecked. Germline CDR1 reads SQVTM; CDR2 reads ANQGSEA. The CDR3 is 13 residues long. The CDR3 spells CSVEQGYSNEQFF.

The V gene is TRBV2, the J gene TRBJ2-2; the TCRdb call, TRBD1, lacks DNA for checking. The CDR3 consists of 15 residues. CDR1 is SNHLY and CDR2 is FYNNEI in the germline V gene. The CDR3 protein is CASRDPDRVVGELFF.

The chain is built from TRBV7-8 and TRBJ2-1; lacking DNA, the TRBD1 call made by TCRdb goes unchecked. CDR1 is SGHVS and CDR2 is FQNEAQ in the germline V gene. This CDR3 spans 15 amino acids. This chain's CDR3 is CASSLAETAYNEQFF.

This rearrangement joins TRBV6-5 to TRBJ2-7. The V gene's germline CDR1 is MNHEY and CDR2 SVGAGI. The length of the CDR3 is 15 residues. CDR3 in amino acids: CASSYSIAEAYEQYF.

The V and J genes are TRBV7-3 and TRBJ2-1; absent DNA, TCRdb's TRBD2 call cannot be checked. Germline CDR1 is SGHTA and CDR2 is FQGTGA. The CDR3 extends over 19 amino acids. The CDR3: CASSCQKLAGIIPYNEQFF.

The rearrangement joins TRBV5-1 to TRBJ2-2; as DNA is missing, the TRBD1 call by TCRdb cannot be tested. This CDR3 is 14 amino acids long. Germline CDR1 reads SGHRS; CDR2 reads YFSETQ. CDR3 sequence: CASSHPGGGGELFF.

This rearrangement joins TRBV7-9 to TRBJ1-1. The CDR3 covers 14 residues. Looked up from germline, CDR1 is SEHNR and CDR2 is FQNEAQ (reference sequence). The CDR3 here is CASTSDGGRTEAFF. Full variable domain (rest looked up from reference TRBV7-9 and TRBJ1-1): DTGVSQNPRHKITKRGQNVTFRCDPISEHNRLYWYRQTLGQGPEFLTYFQNEAQLEKSRLLSDRFSAERPKGSFSTLEIQRTEQGDSAMYLCASTSDGGRTEAFFGQGTRLTVV.

The chain recombines TRBV5-1 with TRBJ2-1; with no DNA, the TCRdb D assignment of TRBD2 cannot be verified. Germline CDR1 reads SGHRS; CDR2 reads YFSETQ. The CDR3 loop spans 15 amino acids. This chain's CDR3 is CASRWTSGGANEQFF.